This T cell receptor beta chain is from a study of blood T cell repertoires in COVID-19. Assay: immunoSEQ multiplex PCR; the TCRdb copy retains only in-frame clones and omits some. The table includes about 340,000 clones, 87% detected once. The V gene's germline CDR1 is LNHDA and CDR2 SQIVND (reference sequence). V shed 6 bases, J shed 5 bases, and the junction held 6 bases outside the gene matches. The CDR3 spans 13 residues. Sequencing was done on a sample of peripheral blood. This TCR was sampled from a woman in her forties or fifties with COVID-19, enrolled during active disease. This chain connects TRBV19 to TRBJ2-7, with TRBD1 identical over 8 bases. CDR3 in amino acids: CASRGQGQDEQYF. CDR3 nucleotide sequence: TGTGCCAGTAGAGGACAGGGCCAGGACGAGCAGTACTTC.